This TCR beta chain was sequenced in a study of CD8 T cells in ankylosing spondylitis. Turning to this clonotype: Its antigen is not identified.

From the 5' RACE reads, TCRdb called clonotypes with MiXCR, one entry per CDR3 protein. Among 400,000 to 450,000 distinct CDR3 sequences listed, roughly 18% were seen once. Germline V gene lookup returns CDR1 LGHDT and CDR2 YNNKEL (reference sequence). Trimming pared 3 bases from V and 8 bases from J, leaving 24 bases between. The CDR3 has 17 amino acids. Findings and limits, study-wide: Characteristic, it appeared, of ankylosing spondylitis blood was a TCR beta motif of several highly homologous variants.

This sequence was found in a male donor with ankylosing spondylitis. V usage is TRBV3-1 and J usage is TRBJ2-3; D perhaps matches TRBD2 (7 bases). The source material was blood, either unsorted or a sorted T cell fraction (not recorded which). The CDR3 DNA reads as TGTGCCAGCAGCCAGGCCAGGGGTAGCGGGCCCAGGGGTACGCAGTATTTT. This sequence encodes CASSQARGSGPRGTQYF.